One T cell receptor beta chain is described in this entry. Germline V gene sequence: CDR1 SGHNT, CDR2 YENEEA. The CDR3 loop spans 13 amino acids. V dropped 3 bases and J dropped 9 bases, with 12 bases sitting between them. This specimen comes from a study of T cell responses to AZD1222 COVID-19 vaccine. Using immunoSEQ multiplex PCR, the repertoire was profiled, and TCRdb retains in-frame clones only, with some absent. The sample holds 120,000 to 150,000 clones, 92% seen once. Sequenced material: peripheral blood, taken 28 days after the second AZD1222 dose. The J gene is TRBJ2-1, the V gene TRBV11-3; tentatively, D is TRBD1 (6 bases). The TCR comes from an adult who received the AZD1222 COVID-19 vaccine. CDR3 amino acids: CASSFSPDSEQFF. The CDR3 coding sequence is TGTGCCAGCAGCTTTAGTCCGGACAGTGAGCAGTTCTTC.